Below are 19 T cell receptor beta chains sequenced from a single sample in a study of T cell responses to AZD1222 COVID-19 vaccine. Sequencing was performed with immunoSEQ multiplex PCR; in TCRdb, only in-frame clones are kept and a portion is missing. The table includes about 160,000 clones, roughly 90% detected once. This specimen consisted of peripheral blood, obtained 28 days after the second AZD1222 dose. These receptors were collected from an adult who received the AZD1222 COVID-19 vaccine.

The CDR3 coding sequence is TGCGCCAGCAGCCAAGTCGCGGCAGGGGGGTCCGGGGAGCTGTTTTTT. Amino acid sequence: CASSQVAAGGSGELFF. The chain links TRBV4-3 to TRBJ2-2, with D possibly being TRBD1 (7 bases). Trimming took off 1 base at V and 6 bases at J, with 15 bases between the two ends. The CDR3 runs 16 residues. Germline-derived CDR1 and CDR2 are LGHNA and YSLEER.

CDR3 sequence reads: CASKGGHISGNTIYF. CDR3 in DNA: TGTGCCAGCAAAGGGGGACACATCTCTGGAAACACCATATATTTT. This rearrangement joins TRBV28 to TRBJ1-3, with a weak D call TRBD1 (6 bases). CDR1 MDHEN and CDR2 SYDVKM come from the germline V gene. The V end was cut by 7 bases, the J end by 0 bases, with 13 bases between. The CDR3 extends over 15 amino acids.

The V and J genes are TRBV6-1 and TRBJ1-3, with D possibly TRBD1 on 6 matching bases. The CDR3 contains 16 residues. V shed 2 bases and J shed 3 bases, with 14 bases lying between them. Germline lookup yields CDR1 MNHNS and CDR2 SASEGT. CDR3 nucleotide sequence: TGTGCCAGCAGTGAACACAGGGCAAGGGGTGGAAACACCATATATTTT. This encodes CASSEHRARGGNTIYF.

CDR3 in amino acids: CASSSSGTVYGYTF. Written as DNA, the CDR3 is TGTGCCAGCAGTTCCTCCGGGACAGTCTATGGCTACACCTTC. The chain joins TRBV6-5 to TRBJ1-2, with 7 bases identical to TRBD1. Trimming cost V 4 bases and J 4 bases; bases outside gene matches: 6. CDR3 length: 14 residues. CDR1 and CDR2 (germline): MNHEY, SVGAGI.

The genes are TRBV2 and TRBJ1-5, with TRBD1 matching 7 bases. The germline V gene encodes CDR1 SNHLY and CDR2 FYNNEI. The junction had 5 bases not matched to a gene; V was cut back by 4 bases and J by 2 bases. The CDR3 covers 15 residues. The CDR3 here is CASSAGTVGNQPQHF. The CDR3 nucleotides are TGTGCCAGCAGTGCGGGGACAGTAGGCAATCAGCCCCAGCATTTT.

The chain joins TRBV19 to TRBJ1-3; D may be TRBD1 (5 bases). The V end was cut by 1 base, the J end by 4 bases, with 8 bases between. The CDR3 covers 14 residues. Germline V gene sequence: CDR1 LNHDA, CDR2 SQIVND (reference sequence). The CDR3 coding sequence is TGTGCCAGTAGTATAGCAGGGTCCGGAAACACCATATATTTT. Its protein is CASSIAGSGNTIYF. The whole variable domain, filled in from reference TRBV19 and TRBJ1-3, reads DGGITQSPKYLFRKEGQNVTLSCEQNLNHDAMYWYRQDPGQGLRLIYYSQIVNDFQKGDIAEGYSVSREKKESFPLTVTSAQKNPTAFYLCASSIAGSGNTIYFGEGSWLTVV.

The rearrangement uses TRBV4-1 and TRBJ1-4; D unclear. CDR3 length: 13 amino acids. From germline, CDR1 is MGHRA and CDR2 YSYEKL. The V gene lost 5 bases and the J gene lost 4 bases, with 8 bases spanning the gap. The CDR3 region is CASSSAYNEKLFF. The CDR3 coding sequence is TGCGCCAGCAGCTCCGCCTATAATGAAAAACTGTTTTTT.

This chain links TRBV18 with TRBJ1-4, with TRBD1 matching over 9 bases. The CDR3 is 16 residues long. The J segment lost 5 bases and the V segment lost 5 bases, leaving 9 bases of the junction unmatched. Looked up from germline, CDR1 is KGHSH and CDR2 is LQKENI. CDR3 bases: TGTGCCAGCTCATCGGGACAGGGTGTTTCGAATGAAAAACTGTTTTTT. This gives the protein CASSSGQGVSNEKLFF.

The chain employs TRBV6-5 and TRBJ2-3; the D is unclear. CDR1 is MNHEY and CDR2 is SVGAGI in the germline V gene. The CDR3 has 14 amino acids. With 2 bases removed from V and 2 bases from J, the gap between germline ends came to 8 bases. CDR3 sequence reads: CASSYGQPTDTQYF. The DNA of the CDR3 is TGTGCCAGCAGTTACGGTCAGCCCACAGATACGCAGTATTTT.

The chain carries TRBV6-2 or TRBV6-3 and TRBJ2-1, with 12 bases aligning to TRBD2. Trimming at V came to 2 bases and at J to 15 bases, leaving 8 bases not matched to a gene. CDR1 and CDR2 from the germline V gene are MNHEY and SVGEGT. This CDR3 has 14 residues. CDR3 in amino acids: CASSYGLAGGVRFF. CDR3 nucleotide sequence: TGTGCCAGCAGTTACGGCCTAGCGGGAGGGGTTAGGTTCTTC.

The chain is built from TRBV11-2 and TRBJ2-7, with a possible D match to TRBD1 (5 bases). Germline V gives CDR1 SGHAT, CDR2 FQNNGV. The ends were cut back, 6 bases at V and 4 bases at J, with 10 bases in the middle. This CDR3 has 12 amino acids. The CDR3 here is CASSLTDYEQYF. Written as DNA, the CDR3 is TGTGCCAGCAGTCTGACAGATTACGAGCAGTACTTC.

The chain uses TRBV27 and TRBJ2-3; a possible D gene is TRBD2 (5 bases). This CDR3 spans 15 amino acids. Germline V gene lookup returns CDR1 MNHEY and CDR2 SMNVEV (reference sequence). Trimming shortened V by 3 bases and J by 4 bases, and 14 bases separated the two germline ends. Written as DNA, the CDR3 is TGTGCCAGCAGTTTTCGTCTAGCTAGGGCAGATACGCAGTATTTT. Protein sequence: CASSFRLARADTQYF.

This clone has just one count. J is TRBJ2-1 and V is TRBV20-1; TRBD2 agrees at 16 bases. V shed 3 bases and J 7 bases; nucleotides not matched to a gene: 6. Germline CDR1 and CDR2: DFQATT and SNEGSKA (reference sequence). The CDR3 is 16 amino acids. The DNA of the CDR3 is TGCAGTGCTAGTGGGACTAGCGGGAGGGCGGGAAATGAGCAGTTCTTC. Residues: CSASGTSGRAGNEQFF.

This chain connects TRBV28 to TRBJ1-2; TRBD1 might be the D (5 bases). Trimming pared 8 bases from V and 8 bases from J, leaving 18 bases between. The germline V gene encodes CDR1 MDHEN and CDR2 SYDVKM. This CDR3 comprises 13 residues. The CDR3 sequence: CASGSGMARGYTF. Here the CDR3 DNA reads TGTGCCAGCGGTTCAGGGATGGCCCGGGGCTACACCTTC.

V and J are TRBV24-1 and TRBJ2-1; D call uncertain. The CDR3 contains 11 residues. From germline, CDR1 is KGHDR and CDR2 SFDVKD. The ends were cut back, 2 bases at V and 12 bases at J, with 7 bases in the middle. CDR3 nucleotides: TGTGCCACCAGTGATTCCCAACGGCAGTTCTTC. Translation gives CATSDSQRQFF.

The chain joins TRBV5-1 to TRBJ2-2; D not certain. V was cut by 2 bases and J by 7 bases, with 9 bases left in between. Germline CDR1 SGHRS, CDR2 YFSETQ. CDR3 length: 13 residues. CDR3 nucleotide sequence: TGCGCCAGCAGCTTAAATGTGGGCGGGGAGCTGTTTTTT. Protein sequence: CASSLNVGGELFF.

The chain uses TRBV18 and TRBJ2-7; TRBD1 agrees at 10 bases. The V gene end was trimmed by 2 bases and the J gene end by 7 bases; junction bases not matched to a gene: 8. The CDR3 spans 15 residues. Germline lookup yields CDR1 KGHSH and CDR2 LQKENI. CDR3 sequence: CASSPTRTGGGEQYF. The CDR3 region has the DNA TGTGCCAGCTCACCAACACGGACAGGGGGAGGAGAGCAGTACTTC.

This chain uses TRBV27 with TRBJ2-1, with D perhaps being TRBD1 or TRBD2 (5 bases each). CDR3 size: 15 residues. V was pared by 4 bases and J by 7 bases, with 17 bases between. Per germline, CDR1 MNHEY and CDR2 SMNVEV (reference sequence). CDR3 nucleotide sequence: TGTGCCAGCAGTTACGGGACCGCGTTGGGGAATGAGCAGTTCTTC. Translation: CASSYGTALGNEQFF.

The J gene is TRBJ2-7, the V gene TRBV10-3, with D perhaps TRBD2 (6 bases). CDR1 ENHRY and CDR2 SYGVKD come from the germline V gene. The V end was cut by 3 bases, the J end by 7 bases, with 16 bases between. There are 14 residues in the CDR3. The CDR3 loop reads CAISDPTRREEQYF. For the CDR3, the DNA is TGTGCCATCAGTGACCCGACTAGAAGAGAGGAGCAGTACTTC.